This record covers a single TCR beta chain. The data originate from a study of control samples from healthy donors and cancer patients. TCRdb keeps only in-frame clones here, not all; method: immunoSEQ multiplex PCR. The sample lists about 160,000 clones; approximately 90% were seen once. CDR3 length: 15 amino acids. V shed 5 bases and J shed 2 bases, with 13 bases lying between them. Germline CDR1 reads LNHDA; CDR2 reads SQIVND (reference sequence). The rearrangement uses TRBV19 and TRBJ1-5; D not resolved. The sequence derives from a woman aged 30 to 39 in good health. Material: blood. Written as DNA, the CDR3 is TGTGCCAGTAGTCTCTCCGGGGATGGCAATCAGCCCCAGCATTTT. Amino acids: CASSLSGDGNQPQHF.